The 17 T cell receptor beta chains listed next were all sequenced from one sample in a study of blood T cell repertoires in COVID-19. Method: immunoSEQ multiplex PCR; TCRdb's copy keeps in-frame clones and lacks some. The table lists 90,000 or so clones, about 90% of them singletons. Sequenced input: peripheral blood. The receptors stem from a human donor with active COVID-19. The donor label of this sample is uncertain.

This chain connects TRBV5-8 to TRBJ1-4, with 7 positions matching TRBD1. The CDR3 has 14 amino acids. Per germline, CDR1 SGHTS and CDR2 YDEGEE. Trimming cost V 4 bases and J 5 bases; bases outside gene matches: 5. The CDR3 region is CASSPQGWNEKLFF. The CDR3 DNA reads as TGTGCCAGCAGCCCACAGGGGTGGAATGAAAAACTGTTTTTT.

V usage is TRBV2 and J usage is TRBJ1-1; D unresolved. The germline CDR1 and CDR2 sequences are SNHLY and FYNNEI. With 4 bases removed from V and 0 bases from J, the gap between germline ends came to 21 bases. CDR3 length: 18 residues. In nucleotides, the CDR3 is TGTGCCAGCAGTGGGACCCAGGACTCAATTACCCTGAACACTGAAGCTTTCTTT. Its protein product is CASSGTQDSITLNTEAFF.

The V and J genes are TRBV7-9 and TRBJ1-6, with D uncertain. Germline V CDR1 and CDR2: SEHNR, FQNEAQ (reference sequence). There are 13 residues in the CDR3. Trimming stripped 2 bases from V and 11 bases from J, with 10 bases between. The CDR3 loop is CASSLSGGPPLHF. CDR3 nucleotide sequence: TGTGCCAGCAGCTTATCTGGTGGGCCACCCCTCCACTTT.

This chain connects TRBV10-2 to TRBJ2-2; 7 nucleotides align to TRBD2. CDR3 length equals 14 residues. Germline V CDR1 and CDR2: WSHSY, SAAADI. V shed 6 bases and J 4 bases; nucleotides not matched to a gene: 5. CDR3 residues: CASSWGEGTGELFF. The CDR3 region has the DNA TGCGCCAGCAGCTGGGGGGAGGGCACCGGGGAGCTGTTTTTT.

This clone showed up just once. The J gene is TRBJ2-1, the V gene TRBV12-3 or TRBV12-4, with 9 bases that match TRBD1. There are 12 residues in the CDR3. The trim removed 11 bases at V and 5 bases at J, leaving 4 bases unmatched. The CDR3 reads CACWTGDNEQFF. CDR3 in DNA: TGTGCCTGCTGGACAGGGGACAATGAGCAGTTCTTC.

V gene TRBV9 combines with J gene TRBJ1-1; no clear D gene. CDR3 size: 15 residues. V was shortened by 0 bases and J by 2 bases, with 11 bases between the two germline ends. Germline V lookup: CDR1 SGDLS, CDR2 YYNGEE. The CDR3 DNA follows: TGTGCCAGCAGCGTAGGCGGCGTGACCAACACTGAAGCTTTCTTT. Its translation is CASSVGGVTNTEAFF.

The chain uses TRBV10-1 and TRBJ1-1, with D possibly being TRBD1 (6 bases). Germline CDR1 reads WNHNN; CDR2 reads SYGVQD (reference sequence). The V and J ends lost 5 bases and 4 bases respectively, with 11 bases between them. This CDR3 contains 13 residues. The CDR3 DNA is TGCGCCAGCAGTAAGGGAGGGGGCACTGAAGCTTTCTTT. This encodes CASSKGGGTEAFF.

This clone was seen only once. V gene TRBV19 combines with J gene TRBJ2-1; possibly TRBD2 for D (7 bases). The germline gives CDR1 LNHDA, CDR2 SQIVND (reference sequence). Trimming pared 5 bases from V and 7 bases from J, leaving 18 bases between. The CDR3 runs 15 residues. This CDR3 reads CASSFTGGPGNEQFF. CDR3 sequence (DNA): TGTGCCAGTAGTTTCACCGGGGGGCCGGGAAATGAGCAGTTCTTC.

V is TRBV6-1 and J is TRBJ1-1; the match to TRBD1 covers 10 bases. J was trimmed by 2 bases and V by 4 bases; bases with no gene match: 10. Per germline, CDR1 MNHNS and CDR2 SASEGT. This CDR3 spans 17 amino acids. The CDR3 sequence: CASSAPGQGTRNTEAFF. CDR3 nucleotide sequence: TGTGCCAGCAGTGCTCCGGGACAGGGGACCCGAAACACTGAAGCTTTCTTT.

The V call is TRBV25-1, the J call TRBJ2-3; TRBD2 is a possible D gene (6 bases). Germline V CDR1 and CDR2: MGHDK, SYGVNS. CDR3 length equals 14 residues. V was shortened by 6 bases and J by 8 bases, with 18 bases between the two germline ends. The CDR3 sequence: CASSPPEGWRTQYF. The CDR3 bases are TGTGCCAGCAGCCCGCCGGAGGGGTGGCGTACGCAGTATTTT. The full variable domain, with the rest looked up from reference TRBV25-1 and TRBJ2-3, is EADIYQTPRYLVIGTGKKITLECSQTMGHDKMYWYQQDPGMELHLIHYSYGVNSTEKGDLSSESTVSRIRTEHFPLTLESARPSHTSQYLCASSPPEGWRTQYFGPGTRLTVL.

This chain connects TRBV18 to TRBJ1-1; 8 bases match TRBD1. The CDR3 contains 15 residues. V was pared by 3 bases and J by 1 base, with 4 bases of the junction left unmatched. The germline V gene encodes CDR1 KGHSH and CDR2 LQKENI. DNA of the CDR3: TGTGCCAGCTCACCCCGGGACAGGCCGAACACTGAAGCTTTCTTT. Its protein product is CASSPRDRPNTEAFF.

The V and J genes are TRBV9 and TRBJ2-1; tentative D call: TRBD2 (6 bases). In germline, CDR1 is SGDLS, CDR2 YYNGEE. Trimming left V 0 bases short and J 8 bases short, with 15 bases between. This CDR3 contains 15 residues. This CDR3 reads CASSVEAGAGDEQFF. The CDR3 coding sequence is TGTGCCAGCAGCGTAGAAGCGGGCGCTGGGGATGAGCAGTTCTTC.

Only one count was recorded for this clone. CDR3 in DNA: TGCGCCAGCAGCCTAAAGACAGAGCAGTACTTC. This translates into CASSLKTEQYF. The chain recombines TRBV5-1 with TRBJ2-7; no definite D call. The CDR3 contains 11 residues. Germline loops: CDR1 SGHRS, CDR2 YFSETQ. Trimming removed 4 bases from V and 7 bases from J, with 9 bases in between.

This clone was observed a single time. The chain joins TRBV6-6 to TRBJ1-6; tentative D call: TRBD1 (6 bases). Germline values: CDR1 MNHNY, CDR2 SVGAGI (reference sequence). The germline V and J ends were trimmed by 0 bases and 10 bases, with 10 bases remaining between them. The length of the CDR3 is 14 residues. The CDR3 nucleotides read TGTGCCAGCAGTTACTCAAGGACAGAATCACCCCTCCACTTT. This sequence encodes CASSYSRTESPLHF.

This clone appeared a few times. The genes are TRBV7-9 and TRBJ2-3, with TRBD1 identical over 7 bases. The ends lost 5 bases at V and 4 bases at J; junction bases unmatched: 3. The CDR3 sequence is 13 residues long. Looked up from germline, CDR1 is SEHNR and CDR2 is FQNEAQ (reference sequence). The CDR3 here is CASSLDRADTQYF. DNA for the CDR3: TGTGCCAGCAGCCTAGACAGGGCAGATACGCAGTATTTT.

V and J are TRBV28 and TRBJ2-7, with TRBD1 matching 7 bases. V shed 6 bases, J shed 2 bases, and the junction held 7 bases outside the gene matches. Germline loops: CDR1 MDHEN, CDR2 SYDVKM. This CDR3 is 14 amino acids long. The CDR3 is CASSSGTEPYEQYF. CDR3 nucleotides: TGTGCCAGCAGCTCCGGGACAGAGCCCTACGAGCAGTACTTC.

The CDR3 loop is CASRPRQGAQSEAFF. For the CDR3, the DNA is TGTGCCAGCAGGCCCCGACAGGGGGCGCAGAGTGAAGCTTTCTTT. The chain is built from TRBV2 and TRBJ1-1; TRBD1 matches 10 bases. This CDR3 is 15 amino acids long. Trimming removed 6 bases from V and 7 bases from J; junction bases left unmatched: 11. Germline CDR1 and CDR2: SNHLY and FYNNEI.